This TCR beta chain was observed in a study of T cell responses to AZD1222 COVID-19 vaccine. Measured with immunoSEQ multiplex PCR; TCRdb has only the in-frame clones, and not every one. The sample holds around 94,000 clones; about 89% are singletons and the top ten take 3.5% to 4.5%. Sequenced material: peripheral blood, taken on day 0 of AZD1222 vaccination. The sequence was collected from an adult in good health.

CDR3 in amino acids: CASSLVGAGTDTQYF. DNA for the CDR3: TGTGCCAGCAGCTTAGTGGGGGCCGGCACAGATACGCAGTATTTT. This chain connects TRBV7-9 to TRBJ2-3; D possibly corresponds to TRBD1 (6 bases). The CDR3 length is 15 residues. V gave up 1 base and J gave up 1 base, with 9 bases separating them. Germline CDR1 reads SEHNR; CDR2 reads FQNEAQ (reference sequence).